Below are 3 T cell receptor beta chains sequenced from a single sample in a study of T cell responses to AZD1222 COVID-19 vaccine. Some clones are missing from TCRdb's copy, which holds only in-frame ones; the method was immunoSEQ multiplex PCR. The sample lists about 140,000 clones; about nine tenths were seen once. The sequences come from peripheral blood, collected on day 0 of AZD1222 vaccination. Receptors were obtained from an adult in good health.

This clone was recorded once. Other DNA sequences in this sample translate to the same CDR3. The chain combines TRBV7-9 with TRBJ1-4, with D perhaps matching TRBD1 (5 bases). The length of the CDR3 is 14 residues. CDR1 SEHNR and CDR2 FQNEAQ come from the germline V gene (reference sequence). Trimming stripped 5 bases from V and 0 bases from J, with 7 bases between. This CDR3 is CASSLRATNEKLFF. CDR3 in DNA: TGTGCCAGCAGCCTCAGGGCAACTAATGAAAAACTGTTTTTT.

The rearrangement links TRBV7-2 to TRBJ1-2, with TRBD1 matching over 8 bases. V was clipped by 5 bases and J by 5 bases; unmatched bases: 10. Germline CDR1 is SGHTA and CDR2 is FQGNSA. This CDR3 is 15 amino acids long. The CDR3 protein is CASSPGQGPFYGYTF. The CDR3 nucleotides are TGTGCCAGCAGCCCAGGACAGGGCCCTTTTTATGGCTACACCTTC.

The chain has TRBV9 and TRBJ2-3; D uncertain. Between the trimmed V and J ends, which lost 0 bases and 7 bases, there was a span of 12 bases. Germline CDR1 SGDLS, CDR2 YYNGEE. The CDR3 runs to 14 residues. The CDR3 region is CASSVAPSANTQYF. In DNA, the CDR3 is TGTGCCAGCAGCGTAGCGCCTTCGGCGAATACGCAGTATTTT.